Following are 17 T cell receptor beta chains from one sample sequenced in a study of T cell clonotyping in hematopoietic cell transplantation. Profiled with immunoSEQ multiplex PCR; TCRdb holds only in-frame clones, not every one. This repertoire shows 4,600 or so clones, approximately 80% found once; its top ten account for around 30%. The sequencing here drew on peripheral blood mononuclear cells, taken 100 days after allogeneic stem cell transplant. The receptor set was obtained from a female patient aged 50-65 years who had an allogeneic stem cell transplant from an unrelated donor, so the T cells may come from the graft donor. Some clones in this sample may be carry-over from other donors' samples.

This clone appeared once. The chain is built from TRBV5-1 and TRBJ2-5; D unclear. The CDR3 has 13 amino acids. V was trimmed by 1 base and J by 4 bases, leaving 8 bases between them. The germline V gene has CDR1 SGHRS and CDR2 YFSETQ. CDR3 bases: TGCGCCAGCAGCTTGCCGCTCCCAGAGACCCAGTACTTC. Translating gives CASSLPLPETQYF.

The CDR3 sequence: CASSGVRYEQYF. DNA for the CDR3: TGTGCCAGCAGCGGGGTCCGCTACGAGCAGTACTTC. This chain connects TRBV6-1 to TRBJ2-7; D perhaps matches TRBD2 (5 bases). Germline assignment: CDR1 MNHNS and CDR2 SASEGT. This CDR3 spans 12 amino acids. Deletions cut 6 bases from V and 3 bases from J, with 9 bases between.

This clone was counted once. The DNA of the CDR3 is TGTGCCAGCACCTCCCGGGACAACTCCTACGAGCAGTACTTC. This gives the protein CASTSRDNSYEQYF. This chain links TRBV27 with TRBJ2-7; the D gene is possibly TRBD1 (6 bases). The V and J ends lost 7 bases and 0 bases respectively, with 13 bases between them. Germline V gene data show CDR1 as MNHEY and CDR2 as SMNVEV (reference sequence). The CDR3 consists of 14 residues.

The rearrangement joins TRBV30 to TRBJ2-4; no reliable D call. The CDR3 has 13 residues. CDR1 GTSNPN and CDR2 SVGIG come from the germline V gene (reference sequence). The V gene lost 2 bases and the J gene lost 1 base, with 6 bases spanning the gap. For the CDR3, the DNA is TGTGCCTGGAGTAAGGGTGCCAAAAACATTCAGTACTTC. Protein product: CAWSKGAKNIQYF. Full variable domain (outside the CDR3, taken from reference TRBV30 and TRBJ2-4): SQTIHQWPATLVQPVGSPLSLECTVEGTSNPNLYWYRQAAGRGLQLLFYSVGIGQISSEVPQNLSASRPQDRQFILSSKKLLLSDSGFYLCAWSKGAKNIQYFGAGTRLSVL.

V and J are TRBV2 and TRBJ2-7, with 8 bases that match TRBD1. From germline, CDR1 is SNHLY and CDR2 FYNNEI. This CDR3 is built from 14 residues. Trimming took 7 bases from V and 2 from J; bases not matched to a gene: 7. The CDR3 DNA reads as TGTGCCAGCACCGCGGGACAGGCCCCCTACGAGCAGTACTTC. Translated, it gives CASTAGQAPYEQYF.

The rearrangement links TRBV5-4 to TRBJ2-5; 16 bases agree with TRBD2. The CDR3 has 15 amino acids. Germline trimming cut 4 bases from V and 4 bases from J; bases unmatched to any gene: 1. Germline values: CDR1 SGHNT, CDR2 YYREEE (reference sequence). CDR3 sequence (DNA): TGTGCCAGCAGCGGGACTAGCGGGGGGGCAGAGACCCAGTACTTC. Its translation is CASSGTSGGAETQYF. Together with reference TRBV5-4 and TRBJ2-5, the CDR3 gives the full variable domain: ETGVTQSPTHLIKTRGQQVTLRCSSQSGHNTVSWYQQALGQGPQFIFQYYREEENGRGNFPPRFSGLQFPNYSSELNVNALELDDSALYLCASSGTSGGAETQYFGPGTRLLVL.

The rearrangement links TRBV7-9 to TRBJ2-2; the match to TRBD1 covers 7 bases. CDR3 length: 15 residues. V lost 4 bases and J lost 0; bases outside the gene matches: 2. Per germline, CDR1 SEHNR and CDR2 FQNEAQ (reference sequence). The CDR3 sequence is CASSWDRSNTGELFF. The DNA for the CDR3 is TGTGCCAGCAGCTGGGACAGATCGAACACCGGGGAGCTGTTTTTT.

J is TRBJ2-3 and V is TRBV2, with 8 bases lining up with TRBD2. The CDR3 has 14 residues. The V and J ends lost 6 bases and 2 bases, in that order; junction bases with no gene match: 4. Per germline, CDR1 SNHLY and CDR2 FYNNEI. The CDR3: CASRVGGDTDTQYF. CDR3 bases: TGTGCCAGCAGGGTCGGGGGGGACACAGATACGCAGTATTTT.

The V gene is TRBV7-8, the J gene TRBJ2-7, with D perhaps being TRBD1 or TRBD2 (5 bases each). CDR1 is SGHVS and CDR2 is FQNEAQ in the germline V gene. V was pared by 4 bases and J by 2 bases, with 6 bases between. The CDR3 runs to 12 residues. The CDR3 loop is CASSSGPYEQYF. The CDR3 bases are TGTGCCAGCAGCTCGGGGCCCTACGAGCAGTACTTC.

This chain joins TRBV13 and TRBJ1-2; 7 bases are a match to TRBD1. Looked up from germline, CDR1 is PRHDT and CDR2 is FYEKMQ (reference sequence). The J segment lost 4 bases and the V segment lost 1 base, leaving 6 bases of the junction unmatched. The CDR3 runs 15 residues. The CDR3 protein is CASSLANTGAYGYTF. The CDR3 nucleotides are TGTGCCAGCAGCTTAGCTAACACAGGGGCCTATGGCTACACCTTC.

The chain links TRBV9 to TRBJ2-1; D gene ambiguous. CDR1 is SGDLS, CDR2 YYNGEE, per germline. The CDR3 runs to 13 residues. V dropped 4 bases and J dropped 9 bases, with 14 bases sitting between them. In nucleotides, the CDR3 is TGTGCCAGCAGCCCGGACCTCTCGGGTGAGCAGTTCTTC. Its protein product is CASSPDLSGEQFF. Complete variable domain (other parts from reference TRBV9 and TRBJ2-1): DSGVTQTPKHLITATGQRVTLRCSPRSGDLSVYWYQQSLDQGLQFLIQYYNGEERAKGNILERFSAQQFPDLHSELNLSSLELGDSALYFCASSPDLSGEQFFGPGTRLTVL.

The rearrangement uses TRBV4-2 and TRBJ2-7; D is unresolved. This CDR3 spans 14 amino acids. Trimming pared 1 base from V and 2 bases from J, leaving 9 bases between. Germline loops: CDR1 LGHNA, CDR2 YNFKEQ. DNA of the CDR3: TGTGCCAGCAGCCAAGTCCCAGTTACCTACGAGCAGTACTTC. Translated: CASSQVPVTYEQYF.

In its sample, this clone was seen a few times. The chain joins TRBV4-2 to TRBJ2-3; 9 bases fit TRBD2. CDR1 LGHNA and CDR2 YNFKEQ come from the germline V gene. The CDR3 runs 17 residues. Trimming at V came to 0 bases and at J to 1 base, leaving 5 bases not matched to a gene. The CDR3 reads CASSQDYGGGGTDTQYF. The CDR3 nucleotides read TGTGCCAGCAGCCAAGATTACGGCGGGGGGGGCACAGATACGCAGTATTTT.

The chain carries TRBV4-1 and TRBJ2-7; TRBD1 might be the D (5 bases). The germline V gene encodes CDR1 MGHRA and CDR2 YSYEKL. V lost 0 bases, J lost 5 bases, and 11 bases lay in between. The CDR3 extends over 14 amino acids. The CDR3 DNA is TGCGCCAGCAGCCAAGACAGGGTAGGGCACGAGCAGTACTTC. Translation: CASSQDRVGHEQYF.

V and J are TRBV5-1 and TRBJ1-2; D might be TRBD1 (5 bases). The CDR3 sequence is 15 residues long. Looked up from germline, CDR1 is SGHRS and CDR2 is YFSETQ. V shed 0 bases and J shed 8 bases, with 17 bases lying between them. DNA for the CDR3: TGCGCCAGCAGCTTGGTGGGGGACCCGGCAACCGGCTACACCTTC. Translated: CASSLVGDPATGYTF. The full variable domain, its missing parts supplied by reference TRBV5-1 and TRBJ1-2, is KAGVTQTPRYLIKTRGQQVTLSCSPISGHRSVSWYQQTPGQGLQFLFEYFSETQRNKGNFPGRFSGRQFSNSRSEMNVSTLELGDSALYLCASSLVGDPATGYTFGSGTRLTVV.

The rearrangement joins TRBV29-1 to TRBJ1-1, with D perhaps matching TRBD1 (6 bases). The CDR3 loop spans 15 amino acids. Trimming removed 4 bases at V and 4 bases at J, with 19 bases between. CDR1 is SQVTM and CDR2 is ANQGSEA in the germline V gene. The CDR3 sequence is CSVASHLRGGTEAFF. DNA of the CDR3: TGCAGCGTTGCTTCCCATCTCAGGGGAGGCACTGAAGCTTTCTTT. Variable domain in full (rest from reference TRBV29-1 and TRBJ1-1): SAVISQKPSRDICQRGTSLTIQCQVDSQVTMMFWYRQQPGQSLTLIATANQGSEATYESGFVIDKFPISRPNLTFSTLTVSNMSPEDSSIYLCSVASHLRGGTEAFFGQGTRLTVV.

CDR3 loop: CASSVTSGVGNEQFF. The CDR3 coding sequence is TGTGCCAGCAGCGTAACTAGCGGGGTAGGTAATGAGCAGTTCTTC. The chain is built from TRBV9 and TRBJ2-1; 10 bases are shared with TRBD2. V shed 1 base and J 7 bases; nucleotides not matched to a gene: 5. The CDR3 sequence is 15 residues long. CDR1 is SGDLS, CDR2 YYNGEE, per germline.